The rows below give T cell receptor beta chains drawn from one sample of a study of blood T cell repertoires in COVID-19. TCRdb's copy holds only in-frame clones and misses some; the assay was immunoSEQ multiplex PCR. The top ten clones hold around 1.2% of a sample with 300,000 or so clones, around nine tenths of them seen once. The sample taken for sequencing was peripheral blood. The receptors stem from a man in his 70s with acute or convalescent COVID-19. The CDR3 runs from the conserved cysteine through the conserved F or W. The D gene is left open where the match is weak. Size is stated for part of the rows, as once, few or many counts, or as a class when the clone is expanded.

V gene,J gene,clone size,D gene,CDR3 protein,CDR3 DNA
TRBV27,TRBJ2-7,NA,NA,CASATRGAPLYEQYF,TGTGCCAGCGCAACTAGAGGAGCCCCCCTCTACGAGCAGTACTTC
TRBV3-1/TRBV3-2,TRBJ1-2,NA,NA,CASSQGRLDGYTF,TGTGCCAGCAGCCAAGGCAGGCTCGATGGCTACACCTTC
TRBV5-4,TRBJ2-1,NA,TRBD2,CASSLATSGGYNEQFF,TGTGCCAGCAGCTTGGCGACTAGCGGGGGATACAATGAGCAGTTCTTC
TRBV11-3,TRBJ1-4,NA,TRBD1,CASSPGQGTNEKLFF,TGTGCCAGCAGCCCGGGACAGGGGACTAATGAAAAACTGTTTTTT
TRBV5-4,TRBJ2-1,NA,NA,CASSSPGWEFEQFF,TGTGCCAGCAGCTCCCCAGGTTGGGAGTTTGAGCAGTTCTTC
TRBV6-2/TRBV6-3,TRBJ2-5,NA,TRBD2,CASSYGREGTQYF,TGTGCCAGCAGTTACGGCAGGGAGGGGACCCAGTACTTC
TRBV11-2,TRBJ2-1,NA,TRBD1,CASSSRWGTGGRDEQFF,TGTGCCAGCAGCTCCCGTTGGGGGACAGGGGGCCGGGATGAGCAGTTCTTC
TRBV9,TRBJ2-7,few,NA,CASSVEWGAYEQYF,TGTGCCAGCAGCGTTGAGTGGGGAGCCTACGAGCAGTACTTC
TRBV28,TRBJ1-1,NA,TRBD1,CASSNTGGALTEAFF,TGTGCCAGCAGTAACACAGGGGGCGCATTGACTGAAGCTTTCTTT
TRBV3-1/TRBV3-2,TRBJ1-4,NA,NA,CASSRLGGGRSYEKLFF,TGTGCCAGCAGCCGCCTAGGGGGGGGCCGATCATATGAAAAACTGTTTTTT